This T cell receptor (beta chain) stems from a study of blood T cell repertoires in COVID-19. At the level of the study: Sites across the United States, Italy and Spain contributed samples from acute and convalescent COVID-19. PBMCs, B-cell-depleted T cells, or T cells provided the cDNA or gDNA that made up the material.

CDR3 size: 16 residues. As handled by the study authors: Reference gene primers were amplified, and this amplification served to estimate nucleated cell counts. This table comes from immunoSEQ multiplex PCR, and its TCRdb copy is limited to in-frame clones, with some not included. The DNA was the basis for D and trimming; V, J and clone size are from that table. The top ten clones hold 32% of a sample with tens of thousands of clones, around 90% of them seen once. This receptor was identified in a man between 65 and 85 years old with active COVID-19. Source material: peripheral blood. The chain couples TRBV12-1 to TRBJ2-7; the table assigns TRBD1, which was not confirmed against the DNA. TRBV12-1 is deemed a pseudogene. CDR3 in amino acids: CASSRGLFGRCYEQYF. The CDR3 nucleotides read TGTGCCAGCAGCAGGGGGCTCTTCGGGAGATGCTACGAGCAGTACTTC.